This TCR beta chain appears in the sequencing data of a study of T-cell reconstitution after alpha-beta-depleted transplantation in children. This CDR3 contains 14 residues. The junction had 4 bases not matched to a gene; V was cut back by 4 bases and J by 5 bases. Germline CDR1 and CDR2: SGDLS and YYNGEE. Unique molecular identifiers were incorporated during preparation of the TCRbeta library. TCRdb re-called the PCR reads through MiXCR, storing one row per CDR3 protein. The sample has 500,000 or so distinct CDR3 sequences, 32% seen once. This receptor was obtained from a human donor who donated a stem cell graft to a child with aplastic anemia. The sequencing used PBMCs from the stem cell graft donor, collected from the stem cell graft. The gene calls are TRBV9 and TRBJ2-7; TRBD2 matches 12 bases. The CDR3 region is CASSLRLAGDEQYF. The CDR3 DNA is TGTGCCAGCAGCTTAAGACTAGCGGGAGACGAGCAGTACTTC. Complete variable domain (other parts from reference TRBV9 and TRBJ2-7): DSGVTQTPKHLITATGQRVTLRCSPRSGDLSVYWYQQSLDQGLQFLIQYYNGEERAKGNILERFSAQQFPDLHSELNLSSLELGDSALYFCASSLRLAGDEQYFGPGTRLTVT.